This TCR beta chain is from a study of blood T cell repertoires in COVID-19. As for the study in general: Specimens from acute and convalescent COVID-19 originated in the United States, Italy and Spain. PBMCs, B-cell-depleted T cells, or T cells provided the cDNA or gDNA that made up the material.

As originally analysed: Reference gene primers were amplified, and this amplification served to estimate nucleated cell counts. Produced via immunoSEQ multiplex PCR; TCRdb's table is partial and in-frame only. V, J and clone size reflect that table, while D and trimming were determined from the DNA. The sample records roughly 70,000 clones, more than 85% being singletons. CDR1 SGHRS and CDR2 YFSETQ come from the germline V gene. The CDR3 is 17 amino acids. V gave up 4 bases and J gave up 5 bases; unmatched junction bases: 14. The sample taken for sequencing was peripheral blood. The rearrangement links TRBV5-1 to TRBJ2-5; 10 nucleotides match TRBD1. This receptor was obtained from a human donor with active COVID-19. The donor label of this sample is uncertain. The CDR3, as DNA: TGCGCCAGCAGCCCCAAGTCCGGGACAGGGGTAGTGGAGACCCAGTACTTC. Translating it yields CASSPKSGTGVVETQYF.